Below, 25 T cell receptor delta chains from the same sample are listed, as sequenced in a study of delta chains in infants with herpesvirus infections. TCR cDNA was made from PBMC RNA with gamma- and delta-chain-specific primers. TCRdb used CATT to re-call clones from the RT-PCR reads. The sample carries 250 to 350 delta-chain clones, 16% recorded once. The sequencing used peripheral blood, collected at time point 2 of longitudinal follow-up. The source of these receptors is a human donor who was a Ugandan infant, either HIV-exposed or HIV-unexposed (not recorded which).

By share, this clone counts as hyperexpanded (1% or more). This specimen includes other DNA sequences encoding the same CDR3. The V gene is TRAV38-2/DV8, the J gene TRDJ1; no reliable D call. Germline V gene lookup returns CDR1 TSESDYY and CDR2 QEAYKQQN. V lost 0 bases and J lost 1, with 31 bases in between. There are 22 residues in the CDR3. CDR3 DNA: TGTGCTTATAGGAGCGCACCAACGACCCTCGACAGCTTCTCCTGGTCCACCGATAAACTCATCTTT. This encodes CAYRSAPTTLDSFSWSTDKLIF.

This clone rates as large. The sample contains more than one DNA sequence encoding this CDR3. The rearrangement links TRDV2 to TRDJ1; the match to TRDD3 covers 9 bases. The CDR3 has 17 amino acids. J gave up 0 bases and V 0 bases, and 7 bases lay outside the gene matches. From germline, CDR1 is GEAIGNYY and CDR2 EKD. The CDR3 protein is CACDTVGPGGYTDKLIF. CDR3 DNA sequence: TGTGCCTGTGACACCGTAGGTCCTGGGGGATACACCGATAAACTCATCTTT.

With regard to this clone: This likely traces to a read error, being one base from a far larger clone. This chain joins TRAV23/DV6 and TRDJ1; 7 bases align to TRDD3. Germline V gives CDR1 NTAFDY, CDR2 IRPDVSE (reference sequence). The CDR3 has 19 residues. The CDR3 nucleotides read TGTGCCGTGGACATCGAGACTGTTTCCCCGACTGGGGTCGGGGGGAGACTCATCTTT. Its protein product is CAVDIETVSPTGVGGRLIF.

By proportion, this clone is medium-sized. The CDR3 is CACAVLGERPTHRVYTDKLIF. In DNA form, the CDR3 reads TGTGCCTGTGCGGTACTGGGGGAGCGTCCTACCCACCGTGTATACACCGATAAACTCATCTTT. The V gene is TRDV2, the J gene TRDJ1, with 9 positions matching TRDD3. The CDR3 runs to 21 residues. CDR1 GEAIGNYY and CDR2 EKD come from the germline V gene. Trimming removed 5 bases from V and 0 bases from J; junction bases left unmatched: 24.

By share, this clone counts as hyperexpanded. The chain has TRDV2 and TRDJ1; tentatively, D is TRDD2 or TRDD3 (6 bases each). This CDR3 contains 15 residues. The V end was cut by 0 bases, the J end by 5 bases, with 15 bases between. Germline CDR1 is GEAIGNYY and CDR2 is EKD. The CDR3 loop reads CACDTLPGEEDKLIF. CDR3 nucleotide sequence: TGTGCCTGTGACACCCTTCCTGGGGAAGAGGATAAACTCATCTTT.

By share, this clone counts as large. The V call is TRDV2, the J call TRDJ2; D is ambiguous. The ends were cut back, 0 bases at V and 0 bases at J, with 7 bases in the middle. CDR3 length equals 15 residues. Looked up from germline, CDR1 is GEAIGNYY and CDR2 is EKD. In DNA, the CDR3 is TGTGCCTGTGACACCGTGGGCTCTTTGACAGCACAACTCTTCTTT. It specifies CACDTVGSLTAQLFF.

The chain is built from TRDV1 and TRDJ1; D unclear. The CDR3 is made up of 16 amino acids. Looked up from germline, CDR1 is TSWWSYY and CDR2 is QGS. Trimming took off 1 base at V and 0 bases at J, with 12 bases between the two ends. CDR3 DNA sequence: TGTGCTCTTGGGGAACAGTATTACCGGGACACCGATAAACTCATCTTT. Translated: CALGEQYYRDTDKLIF.

The chain combines TRDV2 with TRDJ2, with 9 bases fitting TRDD3. The J segment lost 1 base and the V segment lost 2 bases, leaving 1 base of the junction unmatched. This CDR3 spans 15 amino acids. Per the germline V gene, CDR1 is GEAIGNYY and CDR2 is EKD. CDR3 region: CACDKLGDLTAQLFF. The CDR3 coding sequence is TGTGCCTGTGACAAACTGGGGGATTTGACAGCACAACTCTTCTTT.

This clone is labeled as medium-sized. This chain links TRDV2 with TRDJ3; 8 nucleotides align to TRDD3. This CDR3 spans 19 amino acids. Germline V gene data show CDR1 as GEAIGNYY and CDR2 as EKD. The V and J ends lost 0 bases and 0 bases, in that order; junction bases with no gene match: 6. CDR3: CACDTFGGSSSWDTRQMFF. The CDR3, as DNA: TGTGCCTGTGACACCTTTGGGGGATCCAGCTCCTGGGACACCCGACAGATGTTTTTC.

Comments on this clone: With a far larger clone one base away, a read error is the likely cause. Other DNA sequences of this sample code for an identical CDR3. The J gene is TRDJ1, the V gene TRDV2, with TRDD3 matching 8 bases. The CDR3 extends over 18 amino acids. Germline V gene sequence: CDR1 GEAIGNYY, CDR2 EKD. Trimming cost V 0 bases and J 1 base; bases outside gene matches: 12. The DNA of the CDR3 is TGTGCCTGTGACACCGTTGCCGGGGGATATGGGCGCACCGATAAACTCATCTTT. It encodes CACDTVAGGYGRTDKLIF.

The CDR3 DNA reads as TGTGCCTGTGATTCCGCATTCCTGAGTGGGATAGACCACACCGATAAACTCATCTTT. Its protein product is CACDSAFLSGIDHTDKLIF. The rearrangement joins TRDV2 to TRDJ1, with D possibly matching TRDD3 (6 bases). The CDR3 sequence is 19 residues long. The germline V gene encodes CDR1 GEAIGNYY and CDR2 EKD. V was clipped by 4 bases and J by 0 bases, with 26 bases between them.

To note about this clone: Given a far larger clone just one base away, this is likely a sequencing read error. This sample includes further DNA sequences coding for the same CDR3. The chain carries TRDV2 and TRDJ1; D unresolved. The CDR3 covers 15 residues. Germline CDR1 reads GEAIGNYY; CDR2 reads EKD. Trimming took 0 bases from V and 3 from J, leaving 13 bases between them. The CDR3 loop is CACDTVGGASDKLIF. In DNA, the CDR3 is TGTGCCTGTGACACCGTTGGTGGCGCCTCCGATAAACTCATCTTT.

This clone was seen more than once but under ten times. The mismatch at residue 10 between this DNA's translation and the TCRdb protein of a much larger clone likely reflects a read error; the protein shown is translated from the DNA. The chain has TRDV1 and TRDJ1; possible D gene TRDD3, 6 bases. V was clipped by 4 bases and J by 0 bases, with 27 bases between them. Germline CDR1 is TSWWSYY and CDR2 is QGS. The length of the CDR3 is 20 residues. CDR3 coding DNA: TGTGCTCTTGGGGGACCGAAAACCCTACCGCCTGGGGATTACACCGATAAACTCATCTTT. This sequence encodes CALGGPKTLPPGDYTDKLIF.

By proportion, this clone is large. The chain employs TRDV2 and TRDJ2; 10 bases line up with TRDD3. With V trimmed by 2 bases and J by 5 bases, 1 base remained unmatched. Germline V gene data show CDR1 as GEAIGNYY and CDR2 as EKD. The CDR3 is 14 amino acids. This chain's CDR3 is CACDILGDTAQLFF. CDR3 sequence (DNA): TGTGCCTGTGACATACTGGGGGATACAGCACAACTCTTCTTT.

As for this clone: The amino acid sequence in TCRdb belongs to a much larger clone and departs from this DNA's translation at residue 11, likely a sequencing read error; the sequence shown is translated from the DNA. The CDR3 is CAVQGLGSGRSNDTDKLIF. CDR3 bases: TGTGCTGTGCAGGGGTTAGGCTCCGGGAGGTCGAACGACACCGATAAACTCATCTTT. The gene calls are TRAV36/DV7 and TRDJ1; D unclear. Germline V gene sequence: CDR1 VTNFRS, CDR2 LTSSGIE (reference sequence). Trimming shortened V by 4 bases and J by 0 bases, and 28 bases separated the two germline ends. The CDR3 sequence is 19 residues long.

This clone showed up just a few times. This sequence may be a read error, since a much larger clone differs from it by one base. Other nucleotide sequences in the sample specify the same CDR3. The J gene is TRDJ1, the V gene TRDV2; D may be TRDD3 (5 bases). Trimming took off 0 bases at V and 0 bases at J, with 19 bases between the two ends. Germline V gene sequence: CDR1 GEAIGNYY, CDR2 EKD. The CDR3 has 18 amino acids. The CDR3 spells CACDTVALKGSHTDKLIF. The CDR3 nucleotides read TGTGCCTGTGACACCGTCGCACTGAAGGGGAGCCACACCGATAAACTCATCTTT.

This clone came up a few times. This chain's CDR3 is CALGVASYVLDKLIF. As DNA, the CDR3 is TGTGCTCTTGGGGTAGCTTCCTACGTTCTCGATAAACTCATCTTT. The chain employs TRDV1 and TRDJ1; 8 nucleotides align to TRDD2. Germline V gives CDR1 TSWWSYY, CDR2 QGS. V shed 4 bases and J 4 bases; nucleotides not matched to a gene: 8. The CDR3 extends over 15 amino acids.

This clone is large (0.1 to 1%). This chain uses TRAV38-2/DV8 with TRDJ1; 11 nucleotides line up with TRDD3. The J segment lost 9 bases and the V segment lost 3 bases, leaving 7 bases of the junction unmatched. This CDR3 is 14 amino acids long. Germline-derived CDR1 and CDR2 are TSESDYY and QEAYKQQN. In nucleotides, the CDR3 is TGTGCTTATAGGACCTGGGGGATACAGGTCGAACTCATCTTT. Translating it yields CAYRTWGIQVELIF.

A few counts support this clone. A read error likely explains why the TCRdb protein, taken from a much larger clone, differs from this DNA's translation at residue 6; the protein shown is translated from the DNA. This chain uses TRDV2 with TRDJ1; D is ambiguous. Looked up from germline, CDR1 is GEAIGNYY and CDR2 is EKD. The CDR3 is made up of 18 amino acids. V was cut by 0 bases and J by 0 bases, with 19 bases left in between. CDR3 loop: CACDTISACKGYTDKLIF. The CDR3 nucleotides read TGTGCCTGTGACACCATTTCAGCCTGTAAGGGGTACACCGATAAACTCATCTTT.

This clone appeared a few times. The genes are TRDV2 and TRDJ1, with 13 bases that match TRDD3. This CDR3 region has 17 residues. V shed 4 bases, J shed 3 bases, and the junction held 10 bases outside the gene matches. In germline, CDR1 is GEAIGNYY, CDR2 EKD. This CDR3 is CACDLLTGGYASDKLIF. The DNA for the CDR3 is TGTGCCTGTGATCTCCTTACTGGGGGATACGCGTCCGATAAACTCATCTTT.

Remarks on this clone: TCRdb's entry gives the protein of a much larger clone, which mismatches this DNA's translation at residue 15, likely from a read error; the protein reported here is translated from the DNA. This sequence joins TRDV2 and TRDJ1, with 13 bases aligning to TRDD3. This CDR3 is 20 amino acids long. The germline V gene encodes CDR1 GEAIGNYY and CDR2 EKD. V gave up 0 bases and J gave up 3 bases; unmatched junction bases: 15. The DNA for the CDR3 is TGTGCCTGTGACACCGTTGTACTGGGGGATACGCGTCCAGACGCCGATAAACTCATCTTT. It translates to CACDTVVLGDTRPDADKLIF.

This clone was seen a few times. The V call is TRDV2, the J call TRDJ1; 9 bases line up with TRDD3. The CDR3 totals 14 residues. The V gene's germline CDR1 is GEAIGNYY and CDR2 EKD. V shed 3 bases and J 4 bases; nucleotides not matched to a gene: 5. The CDR3 sequence is CACDGWGIYDKLIF. In nucleotides, the CDR3 is TGTGCCTGTGACGGTTGGGGGATATACGATAAACTCATCTTT.

By sample share, this clone is large (0.1 to 1%). CDR3 loop: CALGHMFPTGGYGDDKLIF. The CDR3 region has the DNA TGTGCTCTTGGGCACATGTTTCCTACTGGGGGATACGGGGACGATAAACTCATCTTT. The chain joins TRDV1 to TRDJ1; 13 bases are shared with TRDD3. Trimming at V came to 5 bases and at J to 4 bases, leaving 16 bases not matched to a gene. CDR1 TSWWSYY and CDR2 QGS come from the germline V gene. The CDR3 is made up of 19 amino acids.

This clone was seen a few times. TCRdb lists the protein of a much larger clone for this DNA, which differs at residue 8, so this is likely a read error; the protein given here is translated from the DNA itself. The chain joins TRDV2 to TRDJ2; a weak D match, TRDD3 (6 bases). CDR3 length: 14 residues. Trimming pared 0 bases from V and 3 bases from J, leaving 7 bases between. CDR1 and CDR2 from the germline V gene are GEAIGNYY and EKD. The CDR3 DNA reads as TGTGCCTGTGACACCTGGGGGGTGACAGCACAACTCTTCTTT. Translated: CACDTWGVTAQLFF.

This clone has just a few counts. The chain couples TRDV2 to TRDJ1; a weak D match, TRDD3 (6 bases). The length of the CDR3 is 17 residues. The V end lost 0 bases, the J end lost 0 bases, and 16 bases lay between the germline ends. Germline V lookup: CDR1 GEAIGNYY, CDR2 EKD. CDR3 residues: CACDTLGGREDTDKLIF. The CDR3 region has the DNA TGTGCCTGTGACACCTTAGGGGGACGCGAAGACACCGATAAACTCATCTTT.